The sequence of this T cell receptor (beta chain) was determined in a study of blood T cell repertoires in COVID-19. Study-wide background: The origin of the acute and convalescent COVID-19 samples was the United States, Italy and Spain. PBMCs, B-cell-depleted T cells, or T cells were the source of the cDNA or gDNA that made up the material.

The V gene's germline CDR1 is WNHNN and CDR2 SYGVQD (reference sequence). There are 15 residues in the CDR3. The V and J ends lost 2 bases and 4 bases, in that order; junction bases with no gene match: 5. Original processing notes: Estimation of nucleated cell counts relied on the amplification of reference gene primers. Data came from immunoSEQ multiplex PCR; TCRdb stores just in-frame clones and leaves some out. V and J calls and clone size follow that table, whereas D and trimming were derived from the DNA. Of about 250,000 clones listed, less than 90% were seen once; the top ten hold less than 2%.

The chain has TRBV10-1 and TRBJ2-5, with 9 bases aligning to TRBD2. Sequences were obtained from peripheral blood. This clonotype was sampled from a woman aged 40 to 50 who had recovered from COVID-19. CDR3 region: CASSESGGPSETQYF. CDR3 nucleotides: TGCGCCAGCAGTGAGAGCGGGGGGCCGTCAGAGACCCAGTACTTC.